What follows are 27 T cell receptor beta chains derived from one specimen sequenced in a study of Ad26.COV2.S vaccination and SARS-CoV-2 variants. Assay used: immunoSEQ multiplex PCR; TCRdb lists only in-frame clones, some missing. The sample holds about 350,000 clones, about nine tenths seen once. The treatment here: some 19 received Ad26.COV2.S at low or high dose, single or two shots; 5 received placebo; per-sample allocation not given. Material that was analyzed had been drawn on day 63 after the first vaccine or placebo injection. Sequencing was performed on peripheral blood, taken in a trial of Ad26.COV2.S vaccine versus placebo. These receptors came from a person aged 18-60 years who received the Ad26.COV2.S COVID-19 vaccine or a placebo.

This clone was seen only once. V gene TRBV5-1 combines with J gene TRBJ1-1; tentatively, D is TRBD1 (5 bases). This CDR3 comprises 15 residues. The germline gives CDR1 SGHRS, CDR2 YFSETQ. With 4 bases removed from V and 5 bases from J, the gap between germline ends came to 18 bases. In DNA form, the CDR3 reads TGCGCCAGCAGCCGGATTTCTGGGGGACGGACTGAAGCTTTCTTT. Translated, it gives CASSRISGGRTEAFF.

The V and J genes are TRBV30 and TRBJ1-4; D not certain. Germline V gives CDR1 GTSNPN, CDR2 SVGIG (reference sequence). This CDR3 has 13 residues. V lost 4 bases, J lost 7 bases, and 13 bases lay in between. The CDR3 reads CAWTPSAGEKLFF. CDR3 in DNA: TGTGCCTGGACCCCGTCCGCAGGTGAAAAACTGTTTTTT.

The rearrangement joins TRBV12-3 or TRBV12-4 to TRBJ1-2; D ambiguous. Trimming stripped 2 bases from V and 8 bases from J, with 12 bases between. This CDR3 region has 13 residues. The DNA of the CDR3 is TGTGCCAGCAGTTTAATAGTGGGTCGGGGCTACACCTTC. It yields the protein CASSLIVGRGYTF.

In this sample, this clone turned up once. This chain connects TRBV6-1 to TRBJ2-5; TRBD2 matches at 10 bases. The J segment lost 4 bases and the V segment lost 4 bases, leaving 15 bases of the junction unmatched. This CDR3 comprises 18 residues. Germline V gene data show CDR1 as MNHNS and CDR2 as SASEGT. This chain's CDR3 is CASSGPWGVAGGRETQYF. The CDR3 DNA follows: TGTGCCAGCAGTGGCCCCTGGGGGGTAGCGGGGGGTAGAGAGACCCAGTACTTC.

V gene TRBV5-5 combines with J gene TRBJ2-3, with D possibly matching TRBD1 (5 bases). V dropped 4 bases and J dropped 0 bases, with 18 bases sitting between them. The CDR3 length is 17 residues. Germline V CDR1 and CDR2: SGHKS, YYEKEE (reference sequence). The CDR3 is CASSTITGSASTDTQYF. Here the CDR3 DNA reads TGTGCCAGCAGCACAATCACAGGTTCCGCTAGCACAGATACGCAGTATTTT.

This chain connects TRBV6-5 to TRBJ2-7; 10 bases are a match to TRBD1. The junction had 11 bases not matched to a gene; V was cut back by 6 bases and J by 9 bases. CDR1 MNHEY and CDR2 SVGAGI come from the germline V gene. The CDR3 sequence is 14 residues long. The CDR3 is CASRPTGGTGRQYF. DNA of the CDR3: TGTGCCAGCAGGCCGACAGGGGGCACGGGTAGGCAGTACTTC.

This chain uses TRBV18 with TRBJ2-7, with unresolved D. V lost 6 bases to trimming and J lost 1 base, with 13 bases between them. The CDR3 consists of 14 residues. Germline V gene data show CDR1 as KGHSH and CDR2 as LQKENI. The CDR3 coding sequence is TGTGCCAGCTCGCTCTCCGGCAGTTCCTACGAGCAGTACTTC. This codes for CASSLSGSSYEQYF.

The rearrangement links TRBV9 to TRBJ2-2; a possible D gene is TRBD1 (6 bases). V gave up 4 bases and J gave up 7 bases, with 23 bases separating them. Germline loops: CDR1 SGDLS, CDR2 YYNGEE. The CDR3 sequence is 17 residues long. CDR3 region: CASSSSPQGRGDGELFF. Here the CDR3 DNA reads TGTGCCAGCAGCTCATCCCCGCAGGGGCGAGGTGACGGGGAGCTGTTTTTT. The variable domain in full, completed from reference TRBV9 and TRBJ2-2, reads DSGVTQTPKHLITATGQRVTLRCSPRSGDLSVYWYQQSLDQGLQFLIQYYNGEERAKGNILERFSAQQFPDLHSELNLSSLELGDSALYFCASSSSPQGRGDGELFFGEGSRLTVL.

The chain employs TRBV19 and TRBJ1-5, with a weak D call TRBD1 (6 bases). Trimming shortened V by 5 bases and J by 0 bases, and 8 bases separated the two germline ends. Germline lookup yields CDR1 LNHDA and CDR2 SQIVND (reference sequence). The CDR3 has 14 residues. The CDR3 region has the DNA TGTGCCAGTAGTCACAGGGATAGCAATCAGCCCCAGCATTTT. Amino acid sequence: CASSHRDSNQPQHF.

The V gene is TRBV18, the J gene TRBJ1-2; D possibly corresponds to TRBD1 (6 bases). This CDR3 comprises 13 residues. V lost 4 bases to trimming and J lost 7 bases, with 13 bases between them. The V gene's germline CDR1 is KGHSH and CDR2 LQKENI. CDR3 DNA sequence: TGTGCCAGCTCACAACAGGGTAATGGTGGCTACACCTTC. This encodes CASSQQGNGGYTF. Based on the CDR3 plus reference TRBV18 and TRBJ1-2, the full variable domain is NAGVMQNPRHLVRRRGQEARLRCSPMKGHSHVYWYRQLPEEGLKFMVYLQKENIIDESGMPKERFSAEFPKEGPSILRIQQVVRGDSAAYFCASSQQGNGGYTFGSGTRLTVV.

J is TRBJ1-5 and V is TRBV10-3; no reliable D call. CDR1 is ENHRY and CDR2 is SYGVKD in the germline V gene. The CDR3 loop spans 16 amino acids. V was clipped by 0 bases and J by 7 bases, with 16 bases between them. The CDR3 loop is CAISESLSGVGQPQHF. As DNA, the CDR3 is TGTGCCATCAGTGAGTCTCTCTCCGGGGTGGGCCAGCCCCAGCATTTT.

The gene calls are TRBV6-5 and TRBJ2-3; D remains ambiguous. The CDR3 contains 13 residues. V dropped 7 bases and J dropped 2 bases, with 10 bases sitting between them. Germline V gene sequence: CDR1 MNHEY, CDR2 SVGAGI. The CDR3 loop is CASTRSVTDTQYF. CDR3 sequence (DNA): TGTGCCAGCACGCGGTCAGTCACAGATACGCAGTATTTT.

This clone was observed a single time. The V gene is TRBV19, the J gene TRBJ2-7; weak D call: TRBD1 (6 bases). CDR3 length: 14 residues. Deletions cut 7 bases from V and 0 bases from J, with 13 bases between. Germline CDR1 LNHDA, CDR2 SQIVND (reference sequence). CDR3 in DNA: TGTGCCAGTACCAAGGACAGTTCCTCCTACGAGCAGTACTTC. This encodes CASTKDSSSYEQYF.

The chain employs TRBV6-4 and TRBJ2-7; 8 nucleotides line up with TRBD2. Trimming removed 4 bases from V and 4 bases from J; junction bases left unmatched: 9. Germline V CDR1 and CDR2: MRHNA, SNTAGT. This CDR3 has 15 amino acids. The CDR3 DNA is TGTGCCAGCAGTGCCCAGAGCGGGAGTCTTTACGAGCAGTACTTC. It is translated as CASSAQSGSLYEQYF.

The rearrangement links TRBV19 to TRBJ1-5; D ambiguous. Germline V gives CDR1 LNHDA, CDR2 SQIVND (reference sequence). Trimming took off 2 bases at V and 7 bases at J, with 18 bases between the two ends. The CDR3 loop spans 16 amino acids. The CDR3 sequence: CASSILKNPSGQPQHF. As DNA, the CDR3 is TGTGCCAGTAGTATACTTAAAAACCCCTCAGGCCAGCCCCAGCATTTT.

V usage is TRBV19 and J usage is TRBJ2-5, with D perhaps TRBD1 (6 bases). The CDR3 consists of 13 residues. V dropped 3 bases and J dropped 3 bases, with 8 bases sitting between them. In germline, CDR1 is LNHDA, CDR2 SQIVND (reference sequence). The CDR3 spells CASSIGQKETQYF. In DNA, the CDR3 is TGTGCCAGTAGTATTGGACAGAAAGAGACCCAGTACTTC.

The V gene is TRBV3-1 (or the pseudogene TRBV3-2), the J gene TRBJ2-3; 15 nucleotides agree with TRBD2. Trimming at V came to 4 bases and at J to 5 bases, leaving 1 base not matched to a gene. The germline V gene encodes CDR1 LGHDT and CDR2 YNNKEL (reference sequence). CDR3 size: 15 residues. The CDR3 sequence: CASSLGLAGGDTQYF. The DNA of the CDR3 is TGTGCCAGCAGCCTGGGACTAGCGGGAGGAGATACGCAGTATTTT.

The chain recombines TRBV7-9 with TRBJ1-2; 9 positions agree with TRBD1. J gave up 6 bases and V 5 bases, and 16 bases lay outside the gene matches. Germline CDR1 and CDR2: SEHNR and FQNEAQ (reference sequence). The CDR3 is 17 amino acids. The CDR3, as DNA: TGTGCCAGCAGCCCACATCCCGGGACAGGGACATTTCATGGCTACACCTTC. Its protein is CASSPHPGTGTFHGYTF.

The chain links TRBV10-3 to TRBJ2-3, with 7 bases lining up with TRBD1. The length of the CDR3 is 13 residues. The germline CDR1 and CDR2 sequences are ENHRY and SYGVKD. V gave up 4 bases and J gave up 5 bases; unmatched junction bases: 3. CDR3 residues: CAISGGGRDTQYF. In nucleotides, the CDR3 is TGTGCCATCAGTGGAGGGGGCCGAGATACGCAGTATTTT.

Regarding this clone: The sample holds other DNA sequences that translate to the same CDR3. The chain joins TRBV4-3 to TRBJ1-5; no definite D call. This CDR3 has 14 amino acids. Germline V CDR1 and CDR2: LGHNA, YSLEER. V lost 0 bases, J lost 4 bases, and 7 bases lay in between. CDR3 in amino acids: CASSQDRGNQPQHF. Written as DNA, the CDR3 is TGCGCCAGCAGCCAAGATCGCGGGAATCAGCCCCAGCATTTT.

The chain combines TRBV6-6 with TRBJ2-1; 9 bases line up with TRBD1. Germline V CDR1 and CDR2: MNHNY, SVGAGI (reference sequence). The CDR3 length is 15 residues. J was trimmed by 5 bases and V by 0 bases; bases with no gene match: 2. CDR3 sequence (DNA): TGTGCCAGCAGTTACTCGGGACAGGGCCACAATGAGCAGTTCTTC. This encodes CASSYSGQGHNEQFF.

This rearrangement joins TRBV30 to TRBJ1-1; possibly TRBD1 for D (5 bases). The ends were cut back, 2 bases at V and 1 base at J, with 11 bases in the middle. This CDR3 is built from 14 residues. Germline CDR1 and CDR2: GTSNPN and SVGIG (reference sequence). This CDR3 is CAWSLGTGNTEAFF. DNA for the CDR3: TGTGCCTGGAGTCTCGGGACTGGGAACACTGAAGCTTTCTTT.

This clone was detected only once. The CDR3 protein is CASSTPAGQAFF. The CDR3 DNA follows: TGTGCCAGCAGTACCCCAGCGGGGCAGGCTTTCTTT. This chain joins TRBV6-2 or TRBV6-3 and TRBJ1-1, with a weak D call TRBD1 (5 bases). Germline CDR1 MNHEY, CDR2 SVGEGT. The V gene lost 5 bases and the J gene lost 11 bases, with 15 bases spanning the gap. This CDR3 is built from 12 residues.

The chain employs TRBV29-1 and TRBJ1-1; the D is unclear. V gave up 4 bases and J gave up 3 bases, with 6 bases separating them. The CDR3 totals 11 residues. CDR1 and CDR2 from the germline V gene are SQVTM and ANQGSEA. DNA of the CDR3: TGCAGCGTTGTTTCCCACACTGAAGCTTTCTTT. It codes for CSVVSHTEAFF.

The V gene is TRBV25-1, the J gene TRBJ1-2; 8 bases agree with TRBD1. CDR3 length: 14 residues. Per germline, CDR1 MGHDK and CDR2 SYGVNS. J was trimmed by 7 bases and V by 2 bases; bases with no gene match: 6. The CDR3 DNA is TGTGCCAGCAGTGAAACGACAGGGGAGGGTGGCTACACCTTC. Translated: CASSETTGEGGYTF.

Notes on this clone: In the same sample, other DNA sequences code for this CDR3. The rearrangement links TRBV7-2 to TRBJ2-7; the D is unclear. With 2 bases removed from V and 3 bases from J, the gap between germline ends came to 8 bases. Looked up from germline, CDR1 is SGHTA and CDR2 is FQGNSA. This CDR3 spans 13 amino acids. CDR3 DNA: TGTGCCAGCAGCTTAATTGGTGACTACGAGCAGTACTTC. This encodes CASSLIGDYEQYF.

This chain joins TRBV15 and TRBJ1-2, with no clear D. CDR1 and CDR2 (germline): LNHNV, YYDKDF (reference sequence). Trimming cost V 0 bases and J 3 bases, with 8 bases left between them. This CDR3 region has 14 residues. The DNA of the CDR3 is TGTGCCACCAGCAGAGATGCACGGGACTATGGCTACACCTTC. Protein product: CATSRDARDYGYTF. The variable domain in full, completed from reference TRBV15 and TRBJ1-2, reads DAMVIQNPRYQVTQFGKPVTLSCSQTLNHNVMYWYQQKSSQAPKLLFHYYDKDFNNEADTPDNFQSRRPNTSFCFLDIRSPGLGDTAMYLCATSRDARDYGYTFGSGTRLTVV.